This note documents a single TCR beta chain sequence. The sample originates from a study of CD8 T cells in Susac syndrome. The CDR3 spans 13 residues. The germline gives CDR1 KGHSH, CDR2 LQKENI. Trimming stripped 3 bases from V and 3 bases from J, with 6 bases between. Reverse transcription of roughly 0.5 to 1 ug RNA was carried out with random hexamers. MiXCR, applied by TCRdb to the immunoSEQ multiplex PCR reads, yields one record per CDR3 protein. The table has 200,000 to 250,000 distinct CDR3 sequences, roughly 96% seen once; the top ten hold roughly 0.09%. The specimen sequenced was CD4+ T cells from PBMCs. The chain combines TRBV18 with TRBJ1-5; D gene uncertain. The TCR originated in a human donor with multiple sclerosis. CDR3 nucleotides: TGTGCCAGCTCACCCACAGTCAATCAGCCCCAGCATTTT. This sequence encodes CASSPTVNQPQHF. The whole variable domain, filled in from reference TRBV18 and TRBJ1-5, reads NAGVMQNPRHLVRRRGQEARLRCSPMKGHSHVYWYRQLPEEGLKFMVYLQKENIIDESGMPKERFSAEFPKEGPSILRIQQVVRGDSAAYFCASSPTVNQPQHFGDGTRLSIL.